Listed here are 30 T cell receptor beta chains from one sample, sequenced in a study of identical twins (dated by TCRdb to 2016 to 2017). Library generation was performed with 5' RACE. The sample was run on an Illumina HiSeq 2000. Starting from the raw public reads, TCRdb applied fastp trimming at Q25, assembled clones with MiXCR and retained in-frame beta chains. Rows are combined by CDR3 protein, so each entry shows the most common genes and DNA. The sample includes 1.5 million or so distinct CDR3 sequences, with roughly a third observed a single time. About 0.27% of the sample comes from the top ten. Sequenced material: cord blood. These TCRs come from a newborn girl in good health.

This clonotype was counted between two and nine times. V gene TRBV12-3 or TRBV12-4 combines with J gene TRBJ2-3, with D perhaps matching TRBD2 (7 bases). The CDR3 has 12 residues. Between the trimmed V and J ends, which lost 8 bases and 4 bases, there was a span of 10 bases. For the CDR3, the DNA is TGTGCCAGCGGGGGGGGCGCAGATACGCAGTATTTT. The encoded protein is CASGGGADTQYF.

With regard to this clonotype: This clone may be a read error of a much larger clone one base away. This rearrangement joins TRBV10-3 to TRBJ2-5; a weak D match, TRBD1 (6 bases). The CDR3 spans 16 residues. V lost 0 bases and J 11 bases, leaving 22 bases between the germline ends. Germline V lookup: CDR1 ENHRY, CDR2 SYGVKD. The CDR3 DNA sequence: TGTGCCATCAGTGAGTCGGGGACAACTGGCTCCGGTGAGCAGTACTTC. Encoded protein: CAISESGTTGSGEQYF.

The V and J genes are TRBV25-1 and TRBJ1-1; D gene uncertain. Trimming pared 3 bases from V and 2 bases from J, leaving 19 bases between. Germline CDR1 is MGHDK and CDR2 is SYGVNS. The CDR3 spans 17 residues. This CDR3 is CASSDTWIGLTNTEAFF. DNA of the CDR3: TGTGCCAGCAGTGACACGTGGATAGGGCTGACCAACACTGAAGCTTTCTTT. The full variable domain, completed using reference TRBV25-1 and TRBJ1-1, is EADIYQTPRYLVIGTGKKITLECSQTMGHDKMYWYQQDPGMELHLIHYSYGVNSTEKGDLSSESTVSRIRTEHFPLTLESARPSHTSQYLCASSDTWIGLTNTEAFFGQGTRLTVV.

In its sample, this clonotype was seen many times. The chain links TRBV29-1 to TRBJ2-6; the D is unclear. The V gene lost 1 base and the J gene lost 0 bases, with 7 bases spanning the gap. Germline CDR1 reads SQVTM; CDR2 reads ANQGSEA. The length of the CDR3 is 15 residues. CDR3 bases: TGCAGCGTTGAAGGCCGCCGCTCTGGGGCCAACGTCCTGACTTTC. Translation gives CSVEGRRSGANVLTF.

This clonotype has just a few counts. The junction and the germline gene differ at one end; a read error may be behind it. The genes are TRBV4-1 and TRBJ1-6; D call uncertain. Germline loops: CDR1 MGHRA, CDR2 YSYEKL. The CDR3 loop spans 15 amino acids. The CDR3 DNA follows: TGCGCCAGCAGCAAAGAAGAAAGGGAGAATTCACCCCTCCACTTT. Its translation is CASSKEERENSPLHF.

This clonotype was seen only a few times. The CDR3 DNA is TGCGCCAGCAGCTTGGCCCCGGGGGAAAGCTGGGCAGATACGCAGTATTTT. This encodes CASSLAPGESWADTQYF. The rearrangement links TRBV5-1 to TRBJ2-3; possible D gene TRBD2, 6 bases. With 0 bases removed from V and 4 bases from J, the gap between germline ends came to 18 bases. Germline assignment: CDR1 SGHRS and CDR2 YFSETQ. This CDR3 is built from 17 residues.

This chain joins TRBV21-1 and TRBJ1-1; TRBD1, the D gene given by the table, was not confirmed from the DNA. TRBV21-1 is shown as a pseudogene. The CDR3 spans 16 residues. CDR3 DNA sequence: TGTGCCAGCAGCAAAGCGCTAAGGACAGGGGGCTACCGAGCTTTCTTT. Protein product: CASSKALRTGGYRAFF.

The rearrangement links TRBV3-1 to TRBJ2-1, with TRBD1 as a possible D gene (6 bases). The V end was cut by 2 bases, the J end by 9 bases, with 14 bases between. This CDR3 comprises 14 residues. Germline V lookup: CDR1 LGHDT, CDR2 YNNKEL (reference sequence). CDR3 bases: TGTGCCAGCAGCCAAAGTCTACAGGGAAGTGAGCAGTTCTTC. Translation: CASSQSLQGSEQFF.

The chain has TRBV7-2 and TRBJ2-7, with D unresolved. Germline values: CDR1 SGHTA, CDR2 FQGNSA. CDR3 length equals 14 residues. Trimming removed 1 base from V and 5 bases from J, with 12 bases in between. Here the CDR3 reads CASSLEHYSDEQYF. In DNA, the CDR3 is TGTGCCAGCAGCTTAGAGCACTACAGCGACGAGCAGTACTTC. Based on the CDR3 plus reference TRBV7-2 and TRBJ2-7, the full variable domain is GAGVSQSPSNKVTEKGKDVELRCDPISGHTALYWYRQSLGQGLEFLIYFQGNSAPDKSGLPSDRFSAERTGGSVSTLTIQRTQQEDSAVYLCASSLEHYSDEQYFGPGTRLTVT.

On this clonotype itself: One end of the junction fails to match germline, which may point to a read error. The chain uses TRBV30 and TRBJ2-1; possibly TRBD2 for D (6 bases). This CDR3 is built from 12 residues. Germline values: CDR1 GTSNPN, CDR2 SVGIG (reference sequence). DNA of the CDR3: TGTGCCTGGGGGACTTCCTACCATGAGCAGTTCTTC. This translates into CAWGTSYHEQFF.

J is TRBJ1-4 and V is TRBV7-9; D possibly corresponds to TRBD1 (5 bases). V lost 7 bases, J lost 6 bases, and 12 bases lay in between. Germline CDR1 is SEHNR and CDR2 is FQNEAQ (reference sequence). The CDR3 contains 13 residues. CDR3 nucleotide sequence: TGTGCCAGCAAATTCGGGGGGGATGAAAAACTGTTTTTT. Its translation: CASKFGGDEKLFF.

V usage is TRBV3-1 and J usage is TRBJ2-3; 7 bases map to TRBD2. CDR1 is LGHDT and CDR2 is YNNKEL in the germline V gene (reference sequence). The CDR3 extends over 16 amino acids. The junction had 8 bases not matched to a gene; V was cut back by 5 bases and J by 0 bases. The CDR3 is CASSFRGRASTDTQYF. CDR3 nucleotides: TGTGCCAGCAGCTTTAGAGGGAGGGCTAGCACAGATACGCAGTATTTT.

The chain is built from TRBV20-1 and TRBJ2-2; no definite D call. The length of the CDR3 is 13 residues. Per the germline V gene, CDR1 is DFQATT and CDR2 is SNEGSKA (reference sequence). V gave up 3 bases and J gave up 9 bases, with 14 bases separating them. CDR3 coding DNA: TGCAGTGCTAGGGGCCGGATACGCCGGGAGCTGTTTTTT. This sequence encodes CSARGRIRRELFF.

This clonotype was recorded a few times. The V gene is TRBV24-1, the J gene TRBJ1-2; D possibly corresponds to TRBD1 (6 bases). From germline, CDR1 is KGHDR and CDR2 SFDVKD. The CDR3 runs 13 residues. V lost 0 bases and J lost 8, with 9 bases in between. The CDR3 here is CATSDLRGQGYTF. The CDR3 coding sequence is TGTGCCACCAGTGATTTGCGGGGGCAAGGCTACACCTTC.

V and J are TRBV6-1 and TRBJ2-1; 10 nucleotides line up with TRBD1. The germline V gene encodes CDR1 MNHNS and CDR2 SASEGT. After removal of 0 bases from V and 4 bases from J, the junction contained 3 bases not matched to a gene. This CDR3 has 16 amino acids. The CDR3 reads CASSEARTGGYNEQFF. CDR3 DNA: TGTGCCAGCAGTGAAGCCCGGACAGGGGGATACAATGAGCAGTTCTTC.

This CDR3 is CASQRTGQDYEQYF. The CDR3 DNA is TGTGCCAGTCAGAGGACAGGGCAGGACTACGAGCAGTACTTC. The J gene is TRBJ2-7, the V gene TRBV6-1; TRBD1 aligns across 8 bases. The germline gives CDR1 MNHNS, CDR2 SASEGT. The V gene end was trimmed by 9 bases and the J gene end by 3 bases; junction bases not matched to a gene: 10. The CDR3 spans 14 residues.

Ten or more counts support this clonotype. The chain links TRBV29-1 to TRBJ2-1; D not resolved. V lost 7 bases to trimming and J lost 3 bases, with 13 bases between them. CDR1 is SQVTM, CDR2 ANQGSEA, per germline. The CDR3 loop spans 13 amino acids. This CDR3 is CSAETGRYNEQFF. The CDR3 DNA sequence: TGCAGCGCCGAGACGGGCCGCTACAATGAGCAGTTCTTC.

The table lists this clonotype with a few counts. The rearrangement uses TRBV12-5 and TRBJ2-3; D uncertain. This CDR3 spans 12 amino acids. V was cut by 3 bases and J by 5 bases, with 6 bases left in between. Germline V gives CDR1 LGHNT, CDR2 FRNRAP. CDR3 residues: CASGFHRDTQYF. Written as DNA, the CDR3 is TGTGCTAGTGGTTTCCACAGAGATACGCAGTATTTT.

This chain connects TRBV12-5 to TRBJ2-7, with D possibly being TRBD1 (6 bases). Germline CDR1 LGHNT, CDR2 FRNRAP. Between the trimmed V and J ends, which lost 0 bases and 5 bases, there was a span of 14 bases. The CDR3 extends over 15 amino acids. The CDR3 nucleotides are TGTGCTAGTGGTTTGGTACCCAGGGGATGCGACGAGCAGTACTTC. This gives the protein CASGLVPRGCDEQYF.

This clonotype was recorded a few times. The chain uses TRBV5-1 and TRBJ2-5; possibly TRBD1 for D (6 bases). Germline lookup yields CDR1 SGHRS and CDR2 YFSETQ. Trimming left V 4 bases short and J 2 bases short, with 15 bases between. The CDR3 runs to 15 residues. The CDR3 DNA reads as TGCGCCAGCAGCCACCCCTTCGACAGGCAAGAGACCCAGTACTTC. Translated, it gives CASSHPFDRQETQYF.

The J gene is TRBJ2-2, the V gene TRBV14; no reliable D call. Trimming removed 1 base at V and 7 bases at J, with 4 bases between. Looked up from germline, CDR1 is SGHDN and CDR2 is FVKESK. CDR3 length: 12 residues. CDR3 DNA: TGTGCCAGCAGCCAAGTAAGCGGGGAGCTGTTTTTT. It is translated as CASSQVSGELFF.

For this clonotype: One end of the junction is discordant with germline, which a read error may explain. The V gene is TRBV12-3 or TRBV12-4, the J gene TRBJ2-3; D remains unclear. This CDR3 is built from 14 residues. The CDR3, as DNA: TGTGCCAGCAGTTTAGTACAGACCACAGATACGCGGTATTTT. It yields the protein CASSLVQTTDTRYF.

The chain joins TRBV7-8 to TRBJ2-2; D possibly corresponds to TRBD1 (6 bases). The ends were cut back, 0 bases at V and 3 bases at J, with 14 bases in the middle. The CDR3 is 17 residues long. The germline CDR1 and CDR2 sequences are SGHVS and FQNEAQ. The CDR3 sequence: CASSLAFYRADTGELFF. For the CDR3, the DNA is TGTGCCAGCAGCTTAGCGTTTTACAGGGCGGACACCGGGGAGCTGTTTTTT.

As to this clonotype: One end of the junction fails to match germline, which may point to a read error. The chain combines TRBV5-1 with TRBJ1-4; a possible D gene is TRBD1 (5 bases). Germline V gene sequence: CDR1 SGHRS, CDR2 YFSETQ. This CDR3 has 17 residues. Here the CDR3 DNA reads TGCGCCAGCAGCTTGTCTCTAACCGGGACGATACAGGAAAAACTGCTTTTT. Translated, it gives CASSLSLTGTIQEKLLF.

This chain joins TRBV27 and TRBJ2-1; 10 bases map to TRBD2. CDR1 and CDR2 from the germline V gene are MNHEY and SMNVEV (reference sequence). The CDR3 is 18 residues long. J gave up 0 bases and V 5 bases, and 10 bases lay outside the gene matches. This CDR3 reads CASSGLAGAFSSYNEQFF. As DNA, the CDR3 is TGTGCCAGCAGTGGTCTAGCGGGAGCCTTTAGCTCCTACAATGAGCAGTTCTTC.

The V call is TRBV3-1, the J call TRBJ2-3, with D maybe TRBD2 (5 bases). The germline V and J ends were trimmed by 4 bases and 0 bases, with 11 bases remaining between them. Germline values: CDR1 LGHDT, CDR2 YNNKEL (reference sequence). The CDR3 has 15 amino acids. The CDR3 coding sequence is TGTGCCAGCAGCCCGGGTAGCGCTAGCACAGATACGCAGTATTTT. Amino acid sequence: CASSPGSASTDTQYF.

CDR3 DNA: TGTGCCAGCAGCTTGGTGGGGGGACAGGGGAACTATGGCTACACCTTC. Its translation: CASSLVGGQGNYGYTF. V is TRBV5-5 and J is TRBJ1-2, with TRBD1 matching 10 bases. This CDR3 is built from 16 residues. Trimming at V came to 0 bases and at J to 2 bases, leaving 4 bases not matched to a gene. CDR1 SGHKS and CDR2 YYEKEE come from the germline V gene (reference sequence).

This chain uses TRBV20-1 with TRBJ2-5, with a possible D match to TRBD1 (6 bases). Germline-derived CDR1 and CDR2 are DFQATT and SNEGSKA (reference sequence). V was cut by 4 bases and J by 1 base, with 10 bases left in between. The CDR3 extends over 13 amino acids. CDR3 protein: CSATPRGQETQYF. DNA of the CDR3: TGCAGTGCTACACCCAGGGGCCAAGAGACCCAGTACTTC.

Note on this clonotype: The junction shows a germline mismatch at one end, possibly a read error. The chain employs TRBV13 and TRBJ1-2; D perhaps matches TRBD1 (5 bases). Germline V gene data show CDR1 as PRHDT and CDR2 as FYEKMQ (reference sequence). CDR3 length equals 14 residues. For the CDR3, the DNA is TGTGCCAGCAGCAGGCGACGACAGAGCTATGGCTGCACCTTC. Amino acid sequence: CASSRRRQSYGCTF.

A few counts support this clonotype. The chain links TRBV6-6 to TRBJ2-7, with D unclear. V was pared by 2 bases and J by 2 bases, with 10 bases between. The CDR3 runs to 14 residues. Germline values: CDR1 MNHNY, CDR2 SVGAGI (reference sequence). Here the CDR3 DNA reads TGTGCCAGCAGTTACCTCGGAGTTCCCTACGAGCAGTACTTC. Its protein is CASSYLGVPYEQYF.